The source of this TCR beta chain is a study of monozygotic twins with cystic fibrosis. Study context: Libraries were built from around 3 micrograms of fragmented DNA using 15 PCR cycles. Findings and caveats of the study: Median Simpson clonality of about 0.01 suggested naive T cells predominated.

On this clone itself: Its specificity is not known.

This CDR3 has 15 amino acids. In germline, CDR1 is SGHRS, CDR2 YFSETQ. V lost 0 bases to trimming and J lost 8 bases, with 17 bases between them. Clones were read by immunoSEQ multiplex PCR, and TCRdb kept only the in-frame ones, dropping some. Counted here are 35,000 or so clones, about 87% occurring once; the ten biggest clones make up under 2%. The rearrangement links TRBV5-1 to TRBJ1-2; unclear D gene. The receptor comes from a girl aged 2 to 9 with cystic fibrosis. The sample was blood. This chain's CDR3 is CASSLAIGRVGGYTF. The CDR3 DNA follows: TGCGCCAGCAGCTTGGCCATCGGAAGGGTGGGAGGCTACACCTTC.